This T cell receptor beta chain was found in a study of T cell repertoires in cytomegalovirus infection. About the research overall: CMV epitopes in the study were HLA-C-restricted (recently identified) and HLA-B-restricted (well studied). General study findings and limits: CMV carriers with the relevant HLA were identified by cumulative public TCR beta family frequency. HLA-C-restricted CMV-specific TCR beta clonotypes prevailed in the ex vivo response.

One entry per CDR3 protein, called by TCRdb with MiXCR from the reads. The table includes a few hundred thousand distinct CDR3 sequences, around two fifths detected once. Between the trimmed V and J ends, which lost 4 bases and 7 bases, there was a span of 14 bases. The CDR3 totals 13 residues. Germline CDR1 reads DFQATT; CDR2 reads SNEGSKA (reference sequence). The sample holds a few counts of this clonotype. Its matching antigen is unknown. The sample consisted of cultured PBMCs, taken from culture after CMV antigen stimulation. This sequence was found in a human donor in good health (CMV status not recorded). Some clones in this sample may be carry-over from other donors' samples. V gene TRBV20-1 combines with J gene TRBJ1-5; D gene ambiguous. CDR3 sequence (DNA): TGCAGTGCTATCGGTAGGAGAGTACAGCCCCAGCATTTT. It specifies CSAIGRRVQPQHF.